These 5 T cell receptor beta chains were sequenced from one sample in a study of Graves' ophthalmopathy and Graves' hyperthyroidism. From RNA, the CDR3 regions of TCR beta chains were amplified and sequenced. Amplification began with first-round RT-PCR using HTBI primers, then second-round multiplex PCR was performed. TCRdb redid the calling of the multiplex PCR reads with MiXCR, one entry per CDR3 protein. The sample has around 670,000 distinct CDR3 sequences, 35% to 50% seen once. Sequencing used peripheral blood. These TCRs come from an adult man with Graves' ophthalmopathy.

There are a few counts of this clonotype. The J gene is TRBJ1-1, the V gene TRBV7-9; D possibly corresponds to TRBD1 (6 bases). Trimming took 5 bases from V and 5 from J, leaving 15 bases between them. The CDR3 consists of 14 residues. Germline CDR1 and CDR2: SEHNR and FQNEAQ (reference sequence). The CDR3 spells CASSRLGARTEAFF. CDR3 nucleotide sequence: TGTGCCAGCAGCCGACTGGGGGCGCGGACTGAAGCTTTCTTT. The full variable domain, rest sourced from reference TRBV7-9 and TRBJ1-1, is DTGVSQNPRHKITKRGQNVTFRCDPISEHNRLYWYRQTLGQGPEFLTYFQNEAQLEKSRLLSDRFSAERPKGSFSTLEIQRTEQGDSAMYLCASSRLGARTEAFFGQGTRLTVV.

In the case of this clonotype: A much larger clonotype is one base distant, so this may be a read error. The V gene is TRBV11-2, the J gene TRBJ1-4; 8 bases are shared with TRBD1. Germline V CDR1 and CDR2: SGHAT, FQNNGV. The CDR3 has 14 amino acids. The CDR3 DNA sequence: TGTGCCAGCAGCTTCGGACAGGGAGAGAGAAAACTGTTATTT. This sequence encodes CASSFGQGERKLLF.

The rearrangement links TRBV20-1 to TRBJ2-7; TRBD2 might be the D (5 bases). The germline V gene encodes CDR1 DFQATT and CDR2 SNEGSKA (reference sequence). V was trimmed by 3 bases and J by 2 bases, leaving 11 bases between them. The CDR3 has 13 residues. In DNA form, the CDR3 reads TGCAGTGCTAGGAAGCAGGAGGCCTACGAGCAGTACTTC. The encoded protein is CSARKQEAYEQYF.

This clonotype was seen more than once but under ten times. V gene TRBV9 combines with J gene TRBJ1-2, with a possible D match to TRBD1 (5 bases). The CDR3 has 15 amino acids. V was cut by 0 bases and J by 7 bases, with 16 bases left in between. Germline lookup yields CDR1 SGDLS and CDR2 YYNGEE. The DNA of the CDR3 is TGTGCCAGCAGCGTAGTCTCGGGGCAGGGAGGTGGCTACACCTTC. Translation: CASSVVSGQGGGYTF.

The chain employs TRBV19 and TRBJ2-7, with TRBD2 identical over 9 bases. This CDR3 contains 14 residues. CDR1 and CDR2 from the germline V gene are LNHDA and SQIVND (reference sequence). V trimming: 9 bases; J trimming: 6 bases; junction bases outside the gene matches: 12. The CDR3 region is CARTAPGLAGEQYF. CDR3 nucleotides: TGTGCCAGGACGGCTCCGGGACTAGCTGGCGAGCAGTACTTC.